This T cell receptor beta chain was profiled in a study of blood T cell repertoires in COVID-19. Background on the study: Donors in the United States, Italy and Spain gave samples during acute or convalescent COVID-19.

How the authors handled the data: Amplification with reference gene primers provided the estimates of nucleated cell counts. Libraries were prepared by immunoSEQ multiplex PCR; TCRdb keeps only in-frame clonotypes and omits some of them. V and J calls and clone size are those listed in that table; D and trimming were worked out from the DNA. Of about 230,000 clones listed, 65% to 90% are singletons. Germline lookup yields CDR1 KGHSH and CDR2 LQKENI. The ends were cut back, 3 bases at V and 4 bases at J, with 6 bases in the middle. The CDR3 loop spans 12 amino acids. The clonotype originates from a woman between 35 and 50 years old who had recovered from COVID-19. The specimen sequenced was peripheral blood. This chain joins TRBV18 and TRBJ2-5; D is uncertain. The CDR3: CASSPSGETQYF. The CDR3, as DNA: TGTGCCAGCTCACCCTCGGGAGAGACCCAGTACTTC.